Below, 31 T cell receptor beta chains from the same sample are listed, as sequenced in a study of cytomegalovirus exposure and HLA in healthy donors. Primers: 60 Vbeta forward and 13 Jbeta reverse. Clones were read by immunoSEQ multiplex PCR, and TCRdb kept only the in-frame ones, dropping some. The sample shows over 75,000 clones, nearly 80% of them seen only once. The sequencing input was PBMCs. These receptor sequences come from a female donor in good health and CMV-seronegative.

Only a few counts were recorded for this clone. The V call is TRBV18, the J call TRBJ1-1; 8 bases agree with TRBD1. Trimming took 6 bases from V and 6 from J; bases not matched to a gene: 6. Looked up from germline, CDR1 is KGHSH and CDR2 is LQKENI. The CDR3 is 13 residues long. The CDR3 sequence: CASSLDRGSEAFF. CDR3 coding DNA: TGTGCCAGCTCCCTTGACAGGGGCTCTGAAGCTTTCTTT.

The rearrangement joins TRBV30 to TRBJ2-2; D may be TRBD2 (6 bases). V was shortened by 8 bases and J by 6 bases, with 7 bases between the two germline ends. This CDR3 has 10 amino acids. CDR1 and CDR2 from the germline V gene are GTSNPN and SVGIG (reference sequence). DNA of the CDR3: TGTGCCGGAGGGGCCGGGGAGCTGTTTTTT. Amino acids: CAGGAGELFF.

The chain joins TRBV7-8 to TRBJ1-1, with D maybe TRBD1 (5 bases). Trimming left V 4 bases short and J 3 bases short, with 9 bases between. The germline V gene encodes CDR1 SGHVS and CDR2 FQNEAQ. The CDR3 has 13 amino acids. DNA of the CDR3: TGTGCCAGCAGCTCCCAAGGGGACACTGAAGCTTTCTTT. This gives the protein CASSSQGDTEAFF. Supplemented by reference TRBV7-8 and TRBJ1-1, the full variable domain reads GAGVSQSPRYKVAKRGQDVALRCDPISGHVSLFWYQQALGQGPEFLTYFQNEAQLDKSGLPSDRFFAERPEGSVSTLKIQRTQQEDSAVYLCASSSQGDTEAFFGQGTRLTVV.

As to this clone: No conserved phenylalanine or tryptophan ends this CDR3, so it is likely a read error. The CDR3 loop reads CASSLGYGLNYEQYL. CDR3 sequence (DNA): TGTGCCAGCAGTTTAGGGTATGGGTTAAACTACGAGCAGTACCTC. V gene TRBV27 combines with J gene TRBJ2-7; D is uncertain. The germline V gene encodes CDR1 MNHEY and CDR2 SMNVEV (reference sequence). The V and J ends lost 2 bases and 3 bases respectively, with 14 bases between them. The CDR3 runs to 15 residues.

The genes are TRBV6-1 and TRBJ1-5; maybe TRBD1 (5 bases). V dropped 3 bases and J dropped 6 bases, with 15 bases sitting between them. The CDR3 covers 15 residues. Germline CDR1 MNHNS, CDR2 SASEGT. CDR3 nucleotide sequence: TGTGCCAGCAGTGAGGTCAACGGTAGGGGTCAGCCCCAGCATTTT. It yields the protein CASSEVNGRGQPQHF.

This clone was seen only a few times. The genes are TRBV27 and TRBJ1-6; D call uncertain. Germline V gene data show CDR1 as MNHEY and CDR2 as SMNVEV (reference sequence). This CDR3 is 14 amino acids long. V dropped 7 bases and J dropped 2 bases, with 9 bases sitting between them. The DNA for the CDR3 is TGTGCCAGCACCCGGGGAACCTATAATTCACCCCTCCACTTT. Its protein product is CASTRGTYNSPLHF.

The chain links TRBV5-1 to TRBJ2-1; 8 bases match TRBD2. CDR3 length: 16 amino acids. The ends lost 1 base at V and 8 bases at J; junction bases unmatched: 11. The V gene's germline CDR1 is SGHRS and CDR2 YFSETQ. CDR3 nucleotide sequence: TGCGCCAGCAGCTTGTCCCGGGGGGGTTACTTCGATGAGCAGTTCTTC. This codes for CASSLSRGGYFDEQFF.

The rearrangement uses TRBV29-1 and TRBJ2-3; unclear D gene. The CDR3 is 14 residues long. Per the germline V gene, CDR1 is SQVTM and CDR2 is ANQGSEA. Trimming shortened V by 6 bases and J by 1 base, and 14 bases separated the two germline ends. CDR3 bases: TGCAGCGTAGGCGGTTCGGTCCGCACAGATACGCAGTATTTT. Its translation: CSVGGSVRTDTQYF.

This chain uses TRBV4-2 with TRBJ2-3; 12 nucleotides align to TRBD2. The germline gives CDR1 LGHNA, CDR2 YNFKEQ. The CDR3 is made up of 17 amino acids. V shed 10 bases, J shed 5 bases, and the junction held 16 bases outside the gene matches. CDR3 sequence: CATSGTSGGYGKDTQYF. The CDR3 nucleotides are TGTGCCACCAGTGGAACTAGCGGGGGGTATGGAAAAGATACGCAGTATTTT.

This sequence joins TRBV14 and TRBJ1-1; 8 nucleotides line up with TRBD1. Looked up from germline, CDR1 is SGHDN and CDR2 is FVKESK. The V gene end was trimmed by 2 bases and the J gene end by 1 base; junction bases not matched to a gene: 6. There are 16 residues in the CDR3. The CDR3 sequence: CASSQLGTGSNTEAFF. In DNA form, the CDR3 reads TGTGCCAGCAGCCAACTCGGGACAGGATCGAACACTGAAGCTTTCTTT.

V is TRBV5-1 and J is TRBJ2-1, with D unresolved. The CDR3 is made up of 15 amino acids. Germline V gives CDR1 SGHRS, CDR2 YFSETQ. Trimming removed 4 bases at V and 0 bases at J, with 11 bases between. CDR3 DNA: TGCGCCAGCAGCACTTCGACTGCCTCCTACAATGAGCAGTTCTTC. Encoded protein: CASSTSTASYNEQFF.

The chain uses TRBV19 and TRBJ1-5; a weak D match, TRBD1 (5 bases). Trimming took off 5 bases at V and 5 bases at J, with 10 bases between the two ends. The germline CDR1 and CDR2 sequences are LNHDA and SQIVND (reference sequence). The CDR3 sequence is 13 residues long. This CDR3 reads CASSHQGYQPQHF. CDR3 sequence (DNA): TGTGCCAGTAGTCATCAGGGTTATCAGCCCCAGCATTTT.

The chain combines TRBV11-3 with TRBJ1-1; unclear D gene. Trimming pared 7 bases from V and 7 bases from J, leaving 19 bases between. Germline V CDR1 and CDR2: SGHNT, YENEEA. The CDR3 totals 14 residues. The CDR3 sequence is CASTLKFFGGEAFF. In nucleotides, the CDR3 is TGTGCCAGCACCCTCAAGTTCTTCGGTGGTGAAGCTTTCTTT.

The genes are TRBV19 and TRBJ2-5; weak D call: TRBD1 (5 bases). CDR3 size: 13 residues. Germline V gene lookup returns CDR1 LNHDA and CDR2 SQIVND (reference sequence). V gave up 9 bases and J gave up 2 bases, with 13 bases separating them. The CDR3 is CASGLGLQETQYF. In nucleotides, the CDR3 is TGTGCCAGCGGCCTGGGGCTTCAAGAGACCCAGTACTTC.

The chain links TRBV9 to TRBJ1-1; no clear D. The germline V and J ends were trimmed by 3 bases and 3 bases, with 12 bases remaining between them. Germline CDR1 is SGDLS and CDR2 is YYNGEE. This CDR3 has 14 amino acids. The CDR3 loop reads CASSGGVSDTEAFF. The DNA of the CDR3 is TGTGCCAGCAGCGGAGGAGTTTCGGACACTGAAGCTTTCTTT.

The chain recombines TRBV10-1 with TRBJ2-3; D gene uncertain. The germline CDR1 and CDR2 sequences are WNHNN and SYGVQD (reference sequence). The CDR3 length is 19 residues. The germline V and J ends were trimmed by 0 bases and 3 bases, with 22 bases remaining between them. CDR3 region: CASSESFSLRGLSTDTQYF. CDR3 DNA: TGCGCCAGCAGTGAGTCGTTTAGCCTCAGAGGCCTATCAACAGATACGCAGTATTTT.

The V and J genes are TRBV19 and TRBJ2-3, with D possibly being TRBD1 (6 bases). The germline V and J ends were trimmed by 6 bases and 0 bases, with 16 bases remaining between them. Germline V lookup: CDR1 LNHDA, CDR2 SQIVND (reference sequence). This CDR3 region has 16 residues. CDR3 in amino acids: CASRDRGGFSTDTQYF. CDR3 coding DNA: TGTGCCAGTAGGGACCGAGGGGGTTTTAGCACAGATACGCAGTATTTT.

In its sample, this clone was seen a few times. CDR3 loop: CASSHSAGEMGYEQYF. Here the CDR3 DNA reads TGCGCCAGCAGCCACTCAGCGGGGGAAATGGGCTACGAGCAGTACTTC. The chain recombines TRBV4-3 with TRBJ2-7; 8 bases are shared with TRBD2. Germline loops: CDR1 LGHNA, CDR2 YSLEER. This CDR3 is 16 amino acids long. V shed 3 bases and J 3 bases; nucleotides not matched to a gene: 10.

This rearrangement joins TRBV28 to TRBJ1-5; TRBD1 agrees at 9 bases. From germline, CDR1 is MDHEN and CDR2 SYDVKM. This CDR3 has 15 residues. The V segment lost 5 bases and the J segment 0 bases; nucleotides outside the gene matches: 2. CDR3 protein: CASSLGQGSNQPQHF. In DNA, the CDR3 is TGTGCCAGCAGTCTGGGACAGGGTAGCAATCAGCCCCAGCATTTT.

The V gene is TRBV30, the J gene TRBJ2-1, with 12 bases that match TRBD2. Germline trimming cut 0 bases from V and 9 bases from J; bases unmatched to any gene: 6. This CDR3 comprises 15 residues. The germline V gene has CDR1 GTSNPN and CDR2 SVGIG (reference sequence). The CDR3 region is CAWSVTSGGLSEQFF. DNA for the CDR3: TGTGCCTGGAGTGTGACTAGCGGGGGTCTTAGTGAGCAGTTCTTC.

The DNA for the CDR3 is TGCGCCAGCAGCAATGGACTAGCGGACTCCTACGAGCAGTACTTC. Translating gives CASSNGLADSYEQYF. This sequence joins TRBV4-3 and TRBJ2-7; 10 bases fit TRBD2. J was trimmed by 0 bases and V by 5 bases; bases with no gene match: 4. The V gene's germline CDR1 is LGHNA and CDR2 YSLEER. The CDR3 runs 15 residues.

The chain carries TRBV7-3 and TRBJ2-2; D uncertain. V was clipped by 1 base and J by 5 bases, with 8 bases between them. The CDR3 sequence is 14 residues long. Per germline, CDR1 SGHTA and CDR2 FQGTGA. As DNA, the CDR3 is TGTGCCAGCAGCTTAATACTCGGGACCGGGGAGCTGTTTTTT. Encoded protein: CASSLILGTGELFF.

This clone was found a few times. The V call is TRBV5-5, the J call TRBJ2-1, with D perhaps matching TRBD2 (5 bases). The CDR3 is 13 residues long. Between the trimmed V and J ends, which lost 4 bases and 9 bases, there was a span of 14 bases. The V gene's germline CDR1 is SGHKS and CDR2 YYEKEE (reference sequence). The CDR3 protein is CASSATSRGEQFF. The CDR3 nucleotides read TGTGCCAGCAGCGCCACCTCCCGGGGTGAGCAGTTCTTC. Based on the CDR3 plus reference TRBV5-5 and TRBJ2-1, the full variable domain is DAGVTQSPTHLIKTRGQQVTLRCSPISGHKSVSWYQQVLGQGPQFIFQYYEKEERGRGNFPDRFSARQFPNYSSELNVNALLLGDSALYLCASSATSRGEQFFGPGTRLTVL.

J is TRBJ2-5 and V is TRBV6-5; D is undetermined. V lost 5 bases and J lost 1, with 11 bases in between. The germline V gene has CDR1 MNHEY and CDR2 SVGAGI. The CDR3 spans 14 residues. For the CDR3, the DNA is TGTGCCAGCAGTACCTCAGGTTCCCAAGAGACCCAGTACTTC. This gives the protein CASSTSGSQETQYF.

The chain recombines TRBV5-1 with TRBJ1-3; weak D call: TRBD1 (5 bases). The CDR3 spans 15 residues. Trimming took off 9 bases at V and 0 bases at J, with 16 bases between the two ends. The germline V gene has CDR1 SGHRS and CDR2 YFSETQ. CDR3 amino acids: CATTQGGSSGNTIYF. CDR3 coding DNA: TGCGCCACCACCCAGGGAGGGAGCTCTGGAAACACCATATATTTT.

In DNA, the CDR3 is TGTGCCAGCAGTTCAGGACTAGCGACAGCCAAAAACATTCAGTACTTC. Amino acid sequence: CASSSGLATAKNIQYF. The rearrangement uses TRBV28 and TRBJ2-4, with TRBD2 identical over 9 bases. Trimming cost V 4 bases and J 0 bases; bases outside gene matches: 4. The CDR3 has 16 amino acids. The germline gives CDR1 MDHEN, CDR2 SYDVKM.

The J gene is TRBJ1-2, the V gene TRBV29-1, with 7 bases lining up with TRBD1. Germline-derived CDR1 and CDR2 are SQVTM and ANQGSEA. This CDR3 has 14 residues. V lost 4 bases and J lost 8; bases outside the gene matches: 13. The CDR3 region is CSVGLWQGVAGYTF. The CDR3 DNA is TGCAGCGTTGGGCTCTGGCAGGGGGTAGCCGGCTACACCTTC.

This chain links TRBV6-5 with TRBJ2-5; D is unclear. TRBJ2-7 matches the DNA end more closely, so the J call is doubtful. CDR1 is MNHEY and CDR2 is SVGAGI in the germline V gene. The CDR3 is 14 residues long. DNA for the CDR3: TGTGCCAGCAGTTACTCGTCTTCCTCCTACGAGCAGTACTTC. Translation: CASSYSSSSYEQYF.

The rearrangement joins TRBV28 to TRBJ1-6; 8 nucleotides agree with TRBD1. From germline, CDR1 is MDHEN and CDR2 SYDVKM. The CDR3 loop spans 14 amino acids. With 6 bases clipped from V and 10 bases from J, the junction kept 8 bases outside the gene matches. Written as DNA, the CDR3 is TGTGCCAGCAGGGGACAGGTCCTGGCGTCACCCCTCCACTTT. It codes for CASRGQVLASPLHF.

This rearrangement joins TRBV5-1 to TRBJ1-6; D gene unclear. Germline CDR1 is SGHRS and CDR2 is YFSETQ. Trimming stripped 3 bases from V and 16 bases from J, with 11 bases between. The CDR3 is 11 residues long. CDR3 protein: CASSSGDRLHF. The CDR3 nucleotides are TGCGCCAGCAGCTCCGGAGACCGGCTCCACTTT.

The chain links TRBV28 to TRBJ2-7; possibly TRBD2 for D (5 bases). There are 12 residues in the CDR3. Germline CDR1 MDHEN, CDR2 SYDVKM. V lost 8 bases and J 6 bases, leaving 14 bases between the germline ends. The CDR3 DNA reads TGTGCCAGCGGACTTTACACGGGCGAGCAGTACTTC. Protein sequence: CASGLYTGEQYF.